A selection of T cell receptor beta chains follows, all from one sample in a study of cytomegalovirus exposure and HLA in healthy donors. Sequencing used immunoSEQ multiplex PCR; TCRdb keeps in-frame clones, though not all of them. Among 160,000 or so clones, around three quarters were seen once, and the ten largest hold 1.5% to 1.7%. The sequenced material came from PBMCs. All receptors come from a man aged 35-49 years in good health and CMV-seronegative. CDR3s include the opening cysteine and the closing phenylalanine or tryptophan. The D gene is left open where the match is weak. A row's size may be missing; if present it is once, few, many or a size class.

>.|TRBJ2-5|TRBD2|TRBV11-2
CASSGTGGRETQYF
TGTGCCAGCAGCGGGACGGGAGGTAGGGAGACCCAGTACTTC
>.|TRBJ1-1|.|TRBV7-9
CSSSLSGPNTEAFF
TGTTCCAGCAGCTTGTCAGGGCCGAACACTGAAGCTTTCTTT
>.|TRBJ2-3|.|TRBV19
CASRGFFGSRVDTQYF
TGTGCCAGTAGAGGTTTTTTCGGGAGTCGAGTGGATACGCAGTATTTT
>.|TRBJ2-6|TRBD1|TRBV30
CAWSDAINRGVGGANVLTF
TGTGCCTGGAGTGATGCAATCAACAGGGGGGTCGGTGGGGCCAACGTCCTGACTTTC
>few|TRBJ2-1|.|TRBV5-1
CASSLGVGGIRFF
TGCGCCAGCAGCTTGGGGGTCGGAGGAATTCGGTTCTTC
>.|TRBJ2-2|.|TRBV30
CAWTLNTGELFF
TGTGCCTGGACTCTTAACACCGGGGAGCTGTTTTTT
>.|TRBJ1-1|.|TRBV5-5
CASSYGQMNTEAFF
TGTGCCAGCAGCTATGGACAGATGAACACTGAAGCTTTCTTT
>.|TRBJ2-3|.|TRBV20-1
CSAPYTDTQYF
TGCAGTGCTCCCTATACAGATACGCAGTATTTT
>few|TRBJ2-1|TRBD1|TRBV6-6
CASSPIGQVRDNEQFF
TGTGCCAGCAGTCCCATTGGACAGGTGAGAGACAATGAGCAGTTCTTC
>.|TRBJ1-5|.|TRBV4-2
CASSQSVHQPQHF
TGTGCCAGCAGCCAATCGGTACATCAGCCCCAGCATTTT